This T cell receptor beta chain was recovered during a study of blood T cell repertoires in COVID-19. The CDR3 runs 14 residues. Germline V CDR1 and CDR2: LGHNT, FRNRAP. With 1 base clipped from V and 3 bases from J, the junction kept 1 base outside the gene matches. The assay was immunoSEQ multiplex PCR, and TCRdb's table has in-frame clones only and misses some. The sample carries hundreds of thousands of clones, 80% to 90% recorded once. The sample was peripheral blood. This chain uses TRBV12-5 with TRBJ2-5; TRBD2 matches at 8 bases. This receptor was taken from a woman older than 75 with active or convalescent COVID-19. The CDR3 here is CASGLEGLEETQYF. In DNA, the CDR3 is TGTGCTAGTGGTTTGGAGGGACTAGAAGAGACCCAGTACTTC.